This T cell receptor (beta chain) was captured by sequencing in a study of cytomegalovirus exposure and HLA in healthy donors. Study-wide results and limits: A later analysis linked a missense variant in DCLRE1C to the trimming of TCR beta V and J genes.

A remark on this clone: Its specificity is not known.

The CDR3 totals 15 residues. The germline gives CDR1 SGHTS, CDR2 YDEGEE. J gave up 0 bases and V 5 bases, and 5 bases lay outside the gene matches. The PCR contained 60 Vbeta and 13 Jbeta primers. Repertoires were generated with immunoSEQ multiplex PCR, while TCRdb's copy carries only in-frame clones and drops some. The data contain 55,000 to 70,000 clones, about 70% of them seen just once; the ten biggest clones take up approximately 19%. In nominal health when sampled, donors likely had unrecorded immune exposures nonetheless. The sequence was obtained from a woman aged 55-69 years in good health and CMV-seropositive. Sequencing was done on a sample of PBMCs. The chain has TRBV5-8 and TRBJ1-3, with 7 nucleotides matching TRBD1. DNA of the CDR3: TGTGCCAGCAGGCCAACAGGGGTCTCTGGAAACACCATATATTTT. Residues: CASRPTGVSGNTIYF. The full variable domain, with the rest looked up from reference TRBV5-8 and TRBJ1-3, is EAGVTQSPTHLIKTRGQQATLRCSPISGHTSVYWYQQALGLGLQFLLWYDEGEERNRGNFPPRFSGRQFPNYSSELNVNALELEDSALYLCASRPTGVSGNTIYFGEGSWLTVV.